These T cell receptor beta chains were read from a single sample in a study of post-analysis software for immune sequencing data. TCRdb reanalysed the PCR reads using MiXCR and keeps one entry per CDR3 protein. The sample has hundreds of thousands of distinct CDR3 sequences; roughly 29% are singletons. The sequencing input was blood. These receptors originate from a girl aged 5-17 years with multiple sclerosis. Each CDR3 is given with its conserved first and last residue. A D gene is named only where the DNA matches it firmly. Clone size, where shown, is once, few, many, or a class for clones that have expanded.

>few|TRBV28|TRBJ2-5|14|TRBD1
TGTGCCAGCAGGATCGACAGGGGGCAAGAGACCCAGTACTTC
CASRIDRGQETQYF
>NA|TRBV27|TRBJ2-4|13|NA
TGTGCCAGCAGTTCCCAGGGCTTTCGGATTCAGTACTTC
CASSSQGFRIQYF
>few|TRBV20-1|TRBJ2-3|14|NA
TGCAGTGCTTTTGCGCGCGGATGGGCAGATACGCAGTATTTT
CSAFARGWADTQYF
>once|TRBV20-1|TRBJ1-6|18|NA
TGCAGTGCTAGGGCACTCGCACGGAACAGCTCCTATAATTCACCCCTCCACTTT
CSARALARNSSYNSPLHF
>NA|TRBV6-1|TRBJ2-7|18|TRBD2
TGTGCCACCAGAAGATACCCGGGACTAGCGCGAAGTCCCTACGAGCAGTACTTC
CATRRYPGLARSPYEQYF
>many|TRBV7-2|TRBJ2-3|14|NA
TGTGCCAGCAGCCCAACTCACTCCACAGATACGCAGTATTTT
CASSPTHSTDTQYF
>NA|TRBV2|TRBJ1-2|13|NA
TGTGCCAGCAGTGAAGTACAGGCCCATGGCTACACCTTC
CASSEVQAHGYTF
>few|TRBV14|TRBJ2-1|18|NA
TGTGCCAGCAGCCAAGATTCTCGGGGCAGAGCCGTCTACAATGAGCAGTTCTTC
CASSQDSRGRAVYNEQFF
>NA|TRBV6-6|TRBJ2-7|17|NA
TGTGCCAGCAGTTACTCGTCTCACCTAGACCCCGTTCACGAGCAGTACTTC
CASSYSSHLDPVHEQYF
>NA|TRBV3-1|TRBJ2-1|16|TRBD2
TGTGCCAGCAGCCAGTTAGCGGGGGGGCCCCGAAATGAGCAGTTCTTC
CASSQLAGGPRNEQFF
>few|TRBV20-1|TRBJ2-4|18|TRBD1
TGCAGTGCTAGAGACCGGCCCGGGACAGATCTAGCCAAAAACATTCAGTACTTC
CSARDRPGTDLAKNIQYF
>NA|TRBV5-1|TRBJ2-7|12|NA
TGCGCCAGCAGCTGGCGGGGTCGAGAGCAGTACTTC
CASSWRGREQYF
>NA|TRBV5-1|TRBJ2-1|17|NA
TGCGCCAGCAGCTACGAACTAAGCAGGGGCTCCTACAATGAGCAGTTCTTC
CASSYELSRGSYNEQFF
>NA|TRBV3-1|TRBJ1-1|13|TRBD1
TGTGCCAGCAGTCGAAGGGACAGCACTGAAGCTTTCTTT
CASSRRDSTEAFF
>NA|TRBV24-1|TRBJ2-1|19|TRBD2
TGTGCCACCAGCGGGCCGACTAGCGGCCGACCCCTATCCTACAATGAGCAGTTCTTC
CATSGPTSGRPLSYNEQFF
>NA|TRBV7-9|TRBJ2-3|13|NA
TGTGCCAGCAGCGAGGACGGCACAGATACGCAGTATTTT
CASSEDGTDTQYF
>NA|TRBV7-2|TRBJ2-1|15|TRBD2
TGTGCCAGCGGACTAGCGGGAGCCGGTGCGTGGGAGCAGTTCTTC
CASGLAGAGAWEQFF
>few|TRBV5-1|TRBJ2-5|15|TRBD2
TGCGCCAGCAGCTGGGGGGGACTAGATGTCGAGACCCAGTACTTC
CASSWGGLDVETQYF
>few|TRBV11-2|TRBJ1-2|15|NA
TGTGCCAGCAGCTGGACGGCCACAGTAAACTATGGCTACACCTTC
CASSWTATVNYGYTF
>many|TRBV15|TRBJ1-2|13|NA
TGTGCCACCAGCAGGGGGTTGCTGGATGGCTACACCTTC
CATSRGLLDGYTF
>NA|TRBV25-1|TRBJ2-3|15|NA
TGTGCCAGCAGTGAATATAAGGCAGGGACAGATACGCAGTATTTT
CASSEYKAGTDTQYF
>many|TRBV4-1|TRBJ1-1|15|NA
TGCGCCAGCAGCCCCTTTGGGGGGCTGGACACTGAAGCTTTCTTT
CASSPFGGLDTEAFF
>few|TRBV12-3/TRBV12-4|TRBJ1-5|14|NA
TGTGCCAGCAGTCCGAACAGGGGCAATCAGCCCCAGCATTTT
CASSPNRGNQPQHF
>NA|TRBV20-1|TRBJ1-2|12|TRBD1
TGCAGTGCTACAACAGGGGTTCGCGGCTACACCTTC
CSATTGVRGYTF
>NA|TRBV20-1|TRBJ2-3|16|NA
TGCAGTGCTAGACCCGAGGCAAACTCTCGGTCAGATACGCAGTATTTT
CSARPEANSRSDTQYF
>few|TRBV7-2|TRBJ1-2|15|TRBD1
TGTGCCAGCAGCCGAATTGGGACAGGAAACTATGGCTACACCTTC
CASSRIGTGNYGYTF
>few|TRBV27|TRBJ1-5|17|NA
TGTGCCAGCAGTTCCCTCCTAGGACAGTATAGCAATCAGCCCCAGCATTTT
CASSSLLGQYSNQPQHF
>few|TRBV5-1|TRBJ2-3|15|NA
TGCGCCAGCAATACAGGTCCCCCATTCACAGATACGCAGTATTTT
CASNTGPPFTDTQYF
>NA|TRBV27|TRBJ2-7|15|NA
TGTGCCAGCAGTTTATTCGGGGGGCGGTCCTACGAGCAGTACTTC
CASSLFGGRSYEQYF
>few|TRBV7-6|TRBJ1-2|15|NA
TGTGCCAGCAGCCCCGGGACGGCGGCTAACTATGGCTACACCTTC
CASSPGTAANYGYTF
>NA|TRBV6-5|TRBJ2-3|15|NA
TGTGCCAGCAGCCTAGATGGCGGGGTCACAGATACGCGGTATTTT
CASSLDGGVTDTRYF
>few|TRBV7-2|TRBJ1-1|14|NA
TGTGCCAGCAGCACCGCGACAGGGAACACTGAAGCTTTCTTT
CASSTATGNTEAFF
>NA|TRBV5-1|TRBJ2-7|13|NA
TGTGCCAGCAGTTGGGGGCCCTCCTACGAGCAGTACTTC
CASSWGPSYEQYF
>NA|TRBV21-1|TRBJ2-6|19|NA
TGTGCCGGCAGCAAAAAGGGCGGGTCGGAGGTAGCTGGGGCCAACGTCCTGACTTTC
CAGSKKGGSEVAGANVLTF
>NA|TRBV29-1|TRBJ1-2|13|TRBD1
TGCAGCGTTGAGGGATTGCAGGGGGTAGGCTACACCTTC
CSVEGLQGVGYTF
>few|TRBV6-6|TRBJ2-7|14|NA
TGTGCCAGCAGTGCTCAGGCCCCGGCCTACGAGCAGTACTTC
CASSAQAPAYEQYF
>few|TRBV2|TRBJ1-4|10|NA
TGTGCCAGTGGGCGGGAAAAACTGTTTTTT
CASGREKLFF
>many|TRBV20-1|TRBJ2-3|14|TRBD2
TGCAGTGCTAGTGTACGGACTAGCGTCGATACGCAGTATTTT
CSASVRTSVDTQYF
>NA|TRBV6-2/TRBV6-3|TRBJ2-7|14|NA
TGTGCCGCCCAAGGCGACTGGCAGACCTACGAGCAGTACTTC
CAAQGDWQTYEQYF
>NA|TRBV24-1|TRBJ1-5|15|TRBD1
TGTGCCACCAGTGATCGCACAGGGGGCGGTCAGCCCCAGCATTTT
CATSDRTGGGQPQHF
>NA|TRBV7-2|TRBJ2-5|15|TRBD2
TGTGCCAGCAGCGGCAGACTAGCGGGAGGGGTAACCCAGTACTTC
CASSGRLAGGVTQYF
>NA|TRBV4-3|TRBJ2-5|16|TRBD2
TGCGCCAGCAGCCCCCGGGGTAGCGGGAGAGAAGAGACCCAGTACTTC
CASSPRGSGREETQYF
>once|TRBV20-1|TRBJ1-4|15|TRBD1
TGCAGTGCTAGACAATCGGACAGGGTGGGGGAAAAACTGTTTTTT
CSARQSDRVGEKLFF
>many|TRBV29-1|TRBJ2-7|12|TRBD2
TGCAGCGCGAGTCTAGCGGAATACGAGCAGTACTTC
CSASLAEYEQYF
>NA|TRBV10-3|TRBJ1-5|15|NA
TGTGCCACACGACCTGAGGGTATCAGCAATCAGCCCCAGCATTTT
CATRPEGISNQPQHF